This T cell receptor beta chain was documented in a study of blood T cell repertoires in COVID-19. About the research overall: Specimens from acute and convalescent COVID-19 originated in the United States, Italy and Spain. The analysed material was cDNA or gDNA that came from T cells, B-cell-depleted T cells, or PBMCs.

Patients at the Seattle site were enrolled during active infection and followed longitudinally. Original handling: Amplification of reference gene primers provided the estimated nucleated cell counts. TCRdb's copy holds only in-frame clones and misses some; the assay was immunoSEQ multiplex PCR. D and trimming come from the DNA, and the V and J calls and clone size come from that table. The data contain around 300,000 clones, about nine tenths of them singletons. This TCR was recovered from a woman between 25 and 40 years old with COVID-19, enrolled during active disease. Specimen: peripheral blood.

The chain's CDR3 is CASSIGSGGYGYGYTF. In DNA, the CDR3 is TGTGCCAGTAGTATCGGATCAGGGGGCTATGGCTATGGCTACACCTTC. The gene calls are TRBV19 and TRBJ1-2; TRBD1 aligns across 8 bases. CDR1 is LNHDA and CDR2 is SQIVND in the germline V gene (reference sequence). The trim removed 3 bases at V and 4 bases at J, leaving 10 bases unmatched. The CDR3 sequence is 16 residues long.